The entry below describes one TCR beta chain. The table lists this clonotype with many counts. The clone's antigen remains unknown. Base qualities are missing; no much larger clone stands one base away. The data derive from a study of regulatory T cells in long-lasting Graves disease (dated by TCRdb to about 2021). Background on the whole study: Newly diagnosed Graves' disease patients had taken antithyroid drugs for less than 3 months. The study took place in China and was registered as a clinical trial. Persistent Graves' disease patients were compared with newly diagnosed Graves' disease patients by peripheral blood TCR sequencing and RNA sequencing. A total of roughly 35 samples underwent TCR sequencing, from about 13 patients with persistent Graves' disease and roughly 20 patients with newly diagnosed Graves' disease.

Overall study results and their limits: Compared with newly diagnosed patients, patients with persistent Graves' disease had lower TCR Shannon entropy and fewer highly expanded clones, which suggests clonal expansion. Sequencing and analysis were restricted to the TCR beta chain. Preferential use of TRBV28, TRBJ1-2 and TRBJ2-5 was observed in persistent disease, whereas TRBV20-1 and TRBJ2-1 were favored in newly diagnosed disease. The authors acknowledged the small sample size as a limitation that may reduce accuracy. Peripheral blood alone was examined, since thyroid tissue, which constituted the primary lesion, could not be accessed. Patients with persistent disease shared more public clonotypes (approximately 2,500) than newly diagnosed patients did (around 1,000).

Explained via the paper, the time point label denotes: newly diagnosed GD, antithyroid drugs for less than 3 months. For both TCR sequencing and RNA sequencing, RNA was extracted from PBMCs using TRIzol. Graves' disease was diagnosed according to American Thyroid Association guidelines. Patients were recruited from an endocrinology department in Xi'an, China. Each patient gave 8.5 to 9.5 milliliters of peripheral blood, collected in an EDTA anticoagulant tube. Ficoll Paque Plus density gradient separation was used to isolate PBMCs, and no further T cell sorting was performed. An Agilent 2100 Bioanalyzer and agarose gel were used to check RNA quality, while a NanoDrop 2000 measured RNA concentration. Receptor amplification or capture employed multiplex PCR. TCRdb names Illumina HiSeq 4000 as the instrument used. To build TCR beta libraries, CDR3 regions were amplified by Arm-PCR using iRepertoire HTBI primers. PCR products were gel purified before sequencing. Turning to the authors' computational methods: Gene usage analysis of CDR3 amino acid clonotypes used the 62 TRBV and 14 to 15 TRBJ segments found across samples. Filtered high-quality paired reads were merged into contigs using COPE and FqMerger. BLAST was used to align contigs to IMGT TRBV, TRBD and TRBJ reference genes, with CDR3 defined following IMGT. Clonotypes above 0.1% frequency were classified as highly expanded clones. Shannon entropy was used to measure repertoire diversity, and the Gini coefficient was used to measure V-J evenness. A clonotype found in more than one individual was treated as public. In-frame beta chains were kept once TCRdb had trimmed the public reads at Q25 with fastp and called clones with MiXCR. Here each entry gathers all rows of one CDR3 protein and keeps the most common genes and DNA. These V and J calls derive from TCRdb rather than the authors' analysis. This sample comprises 510,000 or so distinct CDR3 sequences, around 12% of them detected only once. The ten largest clones take up about 8.3% of the sample.

Ends trimmed: V by 4 bases, J by 3 bases; bases unmatched to a gene: 3. There are 15 amino acids in the CDR3, from cysteine to phenylalanine inclusive. The retained sequence is limited to the CDR3, 45 bases, with the frame set at the first base. These same data were also listed under a study on T cells in Graves' hyperthyroidism and ophthalmopathy. From the second report: Graves' hyperthyroidism was defined as stable when no progression to ophthalmopathy occurred over 18 months of follow-up. The hyperthyroidism patients were between 18 and 65 years old and newly diagnosed, with a disease duration of less than 2 months. The study excluded patients with uncontrolled infections, other autoimmune diseases, pregnancy or lactation. Diagnoses were based on clinical symptoms, serum thyroxine and TRAb, thyroid ultrasound and orbital computed tomography. The first round of RT-PCR for the TCR CDR3 was performed with the HTBI primer set and the Qiagen OneStep RT-PCR kit. Most expanded thyroid clonotypes (frequency above 0.001) were also detected in blood, suggesting blood repertoires may reflect thyroid immune responses. Ophthalmopathy was separated from stable hyperthyroidism by a 13 V-J signature model, with over 85% sensitivity and 81% to 82% specificity obtained in cross-validation and 80%/75% obtained in testing. In validation, progression to ophthalmopathy was predicted by the model with 70.59% sensitivity and under 85% specificity, a median of approximately 6.5 months before onset. To identify TCR V-J signatures that set the groups apart, the researchers used a discovery cohort of approximately 98 patients, made up of 40 to 45 with Graves' ophthalmopathy and 55 to 65 with stable Graves' hyperthyroidism. An independent validation cohort of 18 to 20 hyperthyroidism patients and 17 patients who later progressed to ophthalmopathy tested prospective prediction of ophthalmopathy. The roughly 100 discovery patients were randomly divided into training and test sets at a 7:3 ratio. In about 6 Graves' hyperthyroidism patients, the study also compared T-cell repertoires from thyroid tissue with T-cell repertoires from blood. After sampling, hyperthyroidism patients received methimazole starting at 30 mg daily, and ophthalmopathy patients received high-dose intravenous methylprednisolone. A second multiplex PCR round built the libraries, followed by size selection and purification. The libraries were sequenced on an Illumina HiSeq2000 using paired-end 100 bp reads. SOAPnuke was used to process the raw data, removing reads that contained adapters or uncalled bases, had a mean Phred below 15, or lacked an exact match to the constant primer or identifier. High-quality paired reads were merged using COPE v1.2.5, and each unique nucleotide sequence was defined as a clonotype. Clonotypes were aligned to IMGT TRBV, TRBD and TRBJ reference segments using MiTCR v1.1. Only V-J combinations with frequency above 0.0001, covering about 99% of repertoires, were analysed. The TCS score was defined as the ratio of F50 (clonal expansion) to E x V (chaos), calculated using BLOSUM62-based TCRdist between CDR3 peptides within each V-J. Welch's t-statistics and random forest reduced 500 to 550 V-J features to around 14, which were used in a naive Bayes classifier (R e1071). Sample size was not statistically predetermined, and investigators were not blinded to group allocation. According to the paper, TCR Vbeta CDR3 sequencing was carried out on some 140 peripheral blood samples, which came from about 45 ophthalmopathy, around 75 hyperthyroidism and approximately 17 progressor patients.

The chain employs TRBV12-3 or TRBV12-4 and TRBJ2-2; a stretch of 9 junction bases matches TRBD2. This sequence was found in a woman aged 25-40 years with Graves disease. Donor details come from another sample of the same person, matched by shared clones. This specimen consisted of peripheral blood mononuclear cells (PBMCs), obtained at new diagnosis, from a patient treated with antithyroid drugs. The CDR3 region: CASSSSGIYTGELFF. The DNA is as follows: TGTGCCAGCAGTTCTAGCGGGATCTACACCGGGGAGCTGTTTTTT.